This TCR beta chain was sequenced in a study of cytomegalovirus exposure and HLA in healthy donors. Study results and limitations: A likely sequencing artifact accounted for one observed cluster of highly shared sequence variants.

V lost 2 bases, J lost 4 bases, and 11 bases lay in between. The CDR3 is 14 amino acids. From germline, CDR1 is MDHEN and CDR2 SYDVKM. Primers included in the PCR were 60 Vbeta and 13 Jbeta primers. The repertoire was sequenced with immunoSEQ multiplex PCR; TCRdb's copy has only in-frame clones and lacks some. The sample lists some 190,000 clones, more than 70% occurring once. Details on this clone: Its target is not known.

The sample was PBMCs. The source is a woman in her thirties or forties in good health and CMV-seronegative. V usage is TRBV28 and J usage is TRBJ1-1; D unclear. CDR3 in amino acids: CASSLVSPRTEAFF. The CDR3, as DNA: TGTGCCAGCAGTTTAGTGAGTCCCCGCACTGAAGCTTTCTTT.